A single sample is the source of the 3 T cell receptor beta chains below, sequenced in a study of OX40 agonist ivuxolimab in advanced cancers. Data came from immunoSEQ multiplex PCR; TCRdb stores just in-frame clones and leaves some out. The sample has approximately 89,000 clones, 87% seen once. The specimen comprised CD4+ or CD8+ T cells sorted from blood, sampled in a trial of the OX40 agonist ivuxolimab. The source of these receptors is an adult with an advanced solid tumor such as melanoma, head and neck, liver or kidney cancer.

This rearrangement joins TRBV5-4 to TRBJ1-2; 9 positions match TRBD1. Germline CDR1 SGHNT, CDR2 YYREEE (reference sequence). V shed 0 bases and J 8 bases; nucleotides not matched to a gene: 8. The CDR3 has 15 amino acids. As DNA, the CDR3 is TGTGCCAGCAGCTTGGCGGGGGGACAGGGAGGGGGCTACACCTTC. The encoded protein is CASSLAGGQGGGYTF.

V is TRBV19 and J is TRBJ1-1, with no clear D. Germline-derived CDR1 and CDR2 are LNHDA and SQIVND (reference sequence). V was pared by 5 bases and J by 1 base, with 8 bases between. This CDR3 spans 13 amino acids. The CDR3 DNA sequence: TGTGCCAGTAGTGTTACATCGAACACTGAAGCTTTCTTT. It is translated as CASSVTSNTEAFF.

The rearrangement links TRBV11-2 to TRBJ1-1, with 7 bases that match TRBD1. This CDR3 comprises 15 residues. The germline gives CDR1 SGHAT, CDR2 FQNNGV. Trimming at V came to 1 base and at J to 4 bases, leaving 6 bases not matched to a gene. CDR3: CASSLGRGRLTEAFF. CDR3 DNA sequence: TGTGCCAGCAGCTTAGGGAGGGGGCGCCTCACTGAAGCTTTCTTT.